These 14 T cell receptor beta chains were sequenced from one sample in a study of T-cell reconstitution after alpha-beta-depleted transplantation in children. The TCRbeta library incorporated unique molecular identifiers. One entry per CDR3 protein, called by TCRdb with MiXCR from the PCR reads. The sample lists nearly 200,000 distinct CDR3 sequences, 5% to 6.5% occurring once. The starting material was PBMCs, obtained before TCRalphabeta/CD19-depleted stem cell transplant. All receptors derive from a girl under three years old with combined immunodeficiency, due to receive a stem cell transplant.

This clonotype was seen many times. The chain has TRBV20-1 and TRBJ1-2; D remains unclear. This CDR3 is built from 15 residues. V was pared by 5 bases and J by 4 bases, with 20 bases between. Germline values: CDR1 DFQATT, CDR2 SNEGSKA (reference sequence). CDR3 residues: CSADSRERVFYGYTF. The DNA for the CDR3 is TGCAGTGCTGATTCGAGGGAAAGGGTCTTCTATGGCTACACCTTC.

Of note for this clonotype: Being one base from a much bigger clone, this may be a read error. J is TRBJ2-1 and V is TRBV20-1; the match to TRBD2 covers 14 bases. Germline V lookup: CDR1 DFQATT, CDR2 SNEGSKA (reference sequence). The CDR3 is 15 residues long. DNA of the CDR3: TGCAGTGCTAGAGGGGGACTAGCGGGAGTTGGGGAGCAGTCCTTC. Translating it yields CSARGGLAGVGEQSF.

This clonotype has at least ten counts. The chain has TRBV25-1 and TRBJ1-6; D is unclear. Germline loops: CDR1 MGHDK, CDR2 SYGVNS. Deletions cut 3 bases from V and 8 bases from J, with 11 bases between. This CDR3 comprises 14 residues. The CDR3 is CASSEVATYSPLHF. The CDR3 DNA reads TGTGCCAGCAGTGAGGTGGCCACCTATTCACCCCTCCACTTT. Looking up the rest from reference TRBV25-1 and TRBJ1-6 gives the full variable domain: EADIYQTPRYLVIGTGKKITLECSQTMGHDKMYWYQQDPGMELHLIHYSYGVNSTEKGDLSSESTVSRIRTEHFPLTLESARPSHTSQYLCASSEVATYSPLHFGNGTRLTVT.

This chain connects TRBV19 to TRBJ1-1; 8 nucleotides match TRBD1. V lost 3 bases to trimming and J lost 4 bases; unmatched junction nucleotides: 7. Germline assignment: CDR1 LNHDA and CDR2 SQIVND (reference sequence). The CDR3 is 15 amino acids. The CDR3 spells CASSISGGGGTEAFF. The CDR3 bases are TGTGCCAGTAGTATTTCAGGGGGCGGTGGCACTGAAGCTTTCTTT.

This clonotype was recorded at least ten times. The rearrangement uses TRBV11-2 and TRBJ2-1, with TRBD2 matching over 10 bases. V dropped 5 bases and J dropped 11; count of bases not matched to a gene: 12. Germline V gives CDR1 SGHAT, CDR2 FQNNGV. This CDR3 is 15 amino acids long. The CDR3: CASSPPGLAYSKQFF. The CDR3 DNA sequence: TGTGCCAGCAGCCCTCCGGGACTAGCGTATTCTAAGCAGTTCTTC.

There are many counts of this clonotype. The V and J genes are TRBV4-2 and TRBJ1-2; 10 bases are a match to TRBD1. There are 18 residues in the CDR3. V lost 5 bases, J lost 2 bases, and 14 bases stayed unmatched. CDR1 LGHNA and CDR2 YNFKEQ come from the germline V gene. CDR3 region: CASSSTGTGVRWNYGYTF. CDR3 sequence (DNA): TGTGCCAGCAGCTCGACCGGGACAGGGGTCCGTTGGAACTATGGCTACACCTTC.

To note about this clonotype: A much larger clonotype is one base distant, so this may be a read error. This chain connects TRBV24-1 to TRBJ2-1; D gene ambiguous. Germline V gene lookup returns CDR1 KGHDR and CDR2 SFDVKD. The CDR3 length is 11 residues. CDR3 region: CATSDEDEEFF. The CDR3 region has the DNA TGTGCCACCAGCGACGAGGATGAGGAGTTCTTC.

This clonotype was counted many times. The gene calls are TRBV5-1 and TRBJ2-7, with TRBD2 identical over 7 bases. The CDR3 is made up of 14 amino acids. Trimming removed 2 bases from V and 1 base from J; junction bases left unmatched: 3. Germline V lookup: CDR1 SGHRS, CDR2 YFSETQ. The CDR3 DNA sequence: TGCGCCAGCAGCTTTGGACTAGGGTCCTACGAGCAGTACTTC. Protein: CASSFGLGSYEQYF.

This clonotype was picked up many times. V is TRBV20-1 and J is TRBJ2-1; D gene unclear. V was cut by 4 bases and J by 6 bases, with 7 bases left in between. The CDR3 sequence is 11 residues long. CDR1 and CDR2 (germline): DFQATT, SNEGSKA (reference sequence). CDR3 sequence: CSAIIVNEQFF. CDR3 nucleotide sequence: TGCAGTGCTATCATTGTCAATGAGCAGTTCTTC.

J is TRBJ2-7 and V is TRBV29-1; D is perhaps TRBD2 (7 bases). The CDR3 is 14 residues long. The germline CDR1 and CDR2 sequences are SQVTM and ANQGSEA. Trimming removed 2 bases at V and 3 bases at J, with 14 bases between. The CDR3 region has the DNA TGCAGCGTTGAACTCCGGGGGGACAACTACGAGCAGTACTTC. Protein product: CSVELRGDNYEQYF.

This clonotype was seen more than once but under ten times. The rearrangement joins TRBV4-3 to TRBJ1-5; 7 bases fit TRBD1. The germline V gene has CDR1 LGHNA and CDR2 YSLEER. Unmatched junction bases numbered 15, after V lost 4 bases and J lost 0 bases. CDR3 length: 19 residues. CDR3 nucleotide sequence: TGCGCCAGCAGCCGACACCCCCGCGACAGGGTGGCTAGCAATCAGCCCCAGCATTTT. Translation gives CASSRHPRDRVASNQPQHF.

This clonotype was recorded a few times. V is TRBV4-2 and J is TRBJ2-3, with TRBD2 as a possible D gene (7 bases). There are 22 residues in the CDR3. CDR1 and CDR2 (germline): LGHNA, YNFKEQ. Trimming left V 4 bases short and J 6 bases short, with 38 bases between. CDR3 loop: CASSPYYPIWPLGGPGVDTQYF. CDR3 coding DNA: TGTGCCAGCAGCCCATATTACCCAATATGGCCGCTCGGGGGGCCGGGAGTGGATACGCAGTATTTT.

This clonotype was seen a handful of times. J is TRBJ1-2 and V is TRBV11-2; 9 bases fit TRBD1. The CDR3 covers 17 residues. V was clipped by 3 bases and J by 6 bases; unmatched bases: 14. The germline V gene encodes CDR1 SGHAT and CDR2 FQNNGV. The CDR3 coding sequence is TGTGCCAGCAGCTTTACTCCATACGGGACAGGGTATCATGGCTACACCTTC. As protein: CASSFTPYGTGYHGYTF.

This clonotype was picked up many times. This chain connects TRBV9 to TRBJ2-7; 14 bases line up with TRBD2. V trimming: 0 bases; J trimming: 3 bases; junction bases outside the gene matches: 8. This CDR3 comprises 18 residues. Germline CDR1 SGDLS, CDR2 YYNGEE. CDR3 in amino acids: CASSVEAGLAGGGYEQYF. In nucleotides, the CDR3 is TGTGCCAGCAGCGTAGAGGCCGGACTAGCGGGAGGAGGCTACGAGCAGTACTTC.